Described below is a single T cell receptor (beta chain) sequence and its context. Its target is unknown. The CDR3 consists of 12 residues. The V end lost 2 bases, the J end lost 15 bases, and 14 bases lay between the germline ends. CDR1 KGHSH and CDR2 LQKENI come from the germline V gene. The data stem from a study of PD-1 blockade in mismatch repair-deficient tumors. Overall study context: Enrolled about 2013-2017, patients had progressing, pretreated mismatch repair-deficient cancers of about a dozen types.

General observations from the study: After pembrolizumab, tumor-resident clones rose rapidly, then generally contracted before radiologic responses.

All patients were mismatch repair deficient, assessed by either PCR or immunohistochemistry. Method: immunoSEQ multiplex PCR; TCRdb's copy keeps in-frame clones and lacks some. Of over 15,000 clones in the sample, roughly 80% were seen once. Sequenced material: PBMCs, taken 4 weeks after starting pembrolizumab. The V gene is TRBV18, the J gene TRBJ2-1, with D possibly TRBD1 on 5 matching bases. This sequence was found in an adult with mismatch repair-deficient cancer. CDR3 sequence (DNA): TGTGCCAGCTCACCAATTCAGGGCGATGGGTTCTTC. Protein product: CASSPIQGDGFF.